Shown below are 32 T cell receptor beta chains from a single sample sequenced in a study of OX40 agonist ivuxolimab in advanced cancers. Library preparation was by the immunoSEQ multiplex PCR assay. TCRdb stores this immuneACCESS table with in-frame sequences only. Part of the clones is absent; in the studies checked, under half of the shortfall reflects unresolved V genes, and no reason is known for the rest. The sample data list 57,000 or so clones, and roughly 89% of these were observed just once. The ten largest account for 11% to 15% of the sample. Material: CD4+ or CD8+ T cells sorted from blood, obtained in a trial of the OX40 agonist ivuxolimab. The receptors stem from an adult with an advanced solid tumor such as melanoma, head and neck, liver or kidney cancer.

The CDR3, as DNA: TGCGCCAGCAGCATCATGCCGGGACTAGGGGTCAATGAGCAGTTCTTC. This codes for CASSIMPGLGVNEQFF. The J gene is TRBJ2-1, the V gene TRBV5-1, with 8 bases aligning to TRBD2. This CDR3 spans 16 amino acids. Trimming took 4 bases from V and 6 from J; bases not matched to a gene: 12. Germline lookup yields CDR1 SGHRS and CDR2 YFSETQ.

The J gene is TRBJ2-5, the V gene TRBV19, with 7 positions matching TRBD1. Looked up from germline, CDR1 is LNHDA and CDR2 is SQIVND (reference sequence). The CDR3 extends over 15 amino acids. The J segment lost 1 base and the V segment lost 5 bases, leaving 7 bases of the junction unmatched. CDR3 bases: TGTGCCAGTAGTGCCCTAGGGGACAGCCAAGAGACCCAGTACTTC. Amino acids: CASSALGDSQETQYF.

The chain recombines TRBV11-1 with TRBJ2-3; perhaps TRBD1 as D (6 bases). There are 15 residues in the CDR3. The V gene's germline CDR1 is SGHAT and CDR2 FQDESV (reference sequence). The germline V and J ends were trimmed by 2 bases and 10 bases, with 19 bases remaining between them. The chain's CDR3 is CASSLYRTAVGAQYF. CDR3 DNA: TGTGCCAGCAGCTTATACCGGACAGCGGTCGGTGCGCAGTATTTT.

To note about this clone: An end of the junction differs from the germline gene, which may be a read error. The chain has TRBV6-1 and TRBJ2-7; D remains ambiguous. The CDR3 sequence is 15 residues long. From germline, CDR1 is MNHNS and CDR2 SASEGT. The CDR3 sequence: CASSEGSVSSYEQYF. CDR3 DNA: TGTGCCAGCAGCGAAGGTTCAGTCTCTAGCTACGAGCAGTACTTC.

This chain joins TRBV11-2 and TRBJ2-7; 10 bases line up with TRBD1. Germline V gene sequence: CDR1 SGHAT, CDR2 FQNNGV. The CDR3 length is 15 residues. V lost 7 bases to trimming and J lost 5 bases; unmatched junction nucleotides: 11. CDR3 in amino acids: CASNGPGQGTNEQYF. CDR3 nucleotide sequence: TGTGCCAGCAACGGTCCGGGACAGGGGACGAACGAGCAGTACTTC.

The V and J genes are TRBV7-2 and TRBJ2-1; 10 positions agree with TRBD2. Germline V lookup: CDR1 SGHTA, CDR2 FQGNSA. The CDR3 sequence is 16 residues long. The trim removed 3 bases at V and 3 bases at J, leaving 5 bases unmatched. The CDR3 DNA reads TGTGCCAGCAGCTTGATTAGCGGGAGGCGCTACAATGAGCAGTTCTTC. It specifies CASSLISGRRYNEQFF.

This chain connects TRBV7-3 to TRBJ2-3; 7 positions match TRBD1. This CDR3 comprises 14 residues. The germline V gene encodes CDR1 SGHTA and CDR2 FQGTGA. V lost 5 bases to trimming and J lost 4 bases; unmatched junction nucleotides: 6. In DNA form, the CDR3 reads TGTGCCAGCAGCGCTTACAGGGGCCCAGATACGCAGTATTTT. Its protein product is CASSAYRGPDTQYF.

This chain uses TRBV5-1 with TRBJ1-2; D is unresolved. The CDR3 has 14 residues. The ends were cut back, 2 bases at V and 0 bases at J, with 8 bases in the middle. CDR1 is SGHRS, CDR2 YFSETQ, per germline. The chain's CDR3 is CASSFSLANYGYTF. CDR3 nucleotides: TGCGCCAGCAGCTTCTCTCTAGCTAACTATGGCTACACCTTC.

The J gene is TRBJ2-7, the V gene TRBV7-2; no clear D. CDR1 and CDR2 (germline): SGHTA, FQGNSA. This CDR3 has 13 amino acids. Trimming left V 1 base short and J 3 bases short, with 7 bases between. This chain's CDR3 is CASSLVFGYEQYF. CDR3 DNA sequence: TGTGCCAGCAGCTTAGTGTTCGGCTACGAGCAGTACTTC.

The rearrangement links TRBV5-1 to TRBJ2-5; 14 bases are shared with TRBD2. The V and J ends lost 4 bases and 5 bases, in that order; junction bases with no gene match: 7. Looked up from germline, CDR1 is SGHRS and CDR2 is YFSETQ. The CDR3 is made up of 16 amino acids. The CDR3 DNA is TGCGCCAGCAGCCTTCGGGGACTAGCGGGAGTGGAGACCCAGTACTTC. This gives the protein CASSLRGLAGVETQYF. The variable domain in full, with the rest retrieved from reference TRBV5-1 and TRBJ2-5, is KAGVTQTPRYLIKTRGQQVTLSCSPISGHRSVSWYQQTPGQGLQFLFEYFSETQRNKGNFPGRFSGRQFSNSRSEMNVSTLELGDSALYLCASSLRGLAGVETQYFGPGTRLLVL.

V usage is TRBV28 and J usage is TRBJ2-7, with 11 bases lining up with TRBD2. Germline trimming cut 2 bases from V and 5 bases from J; bases unmatched to any gene: 14. Germline V gene sequence: CDR1 MDHEN, CDR2 SYDVKM. CDR3 length: 18 amino acids. The CDR3 region has the DNA TGTGCCAGCAGTTTAGCGGCTAGCGGGAGGATCGGGCTCAACGAGCAGTACTTC. Its protein product is CASSLAASGRIGLNEQYF. The full variable domain, completed using reference TRBV28 and TRBJ2-7, is DVKVTQSSRYLVKRTGEKVFLECVQDMDHENMFWYRQDPGLGLRLIYFSYDVKMKEKGDIPEGYSVSREKKERFSLILESASTNQTSMYLCASSLAASGRIGLNEQYFGPGTRLTVT.

CDR3 DNA sequence: TGTGCCAGCAGCCTTTCCCGACAGGGACCAGATACGCAGTATTTT. Translated: CASSLSRQGPDTQYF. V and J are TRBV9 and TRBJ2-3; 7 positions agree with TRBD1. V lost 4 bases, J lost 4 bases, and 9 bases stayed unmatched. Germline V gives CDR1 SGDLS, CDR2 YYNGEE. CDR3 length: 15 residues.

V usage is TRBV7-8 and J usage is TRBJ1-1; a possible D gene is TRBD1 (6 bases). Per the germline V gene, CDR1 is SGHVS and CDR2 is FQNEAQ. The CDR3 is 16 residues long. V gave up 5 bases and J gave up 7 bases, with 23 bases separating them. CDR3 sequence reads: CASSLILTGPESEAFF. CDR3 bases: TGTGCCAGCAGCCTCATCCTGACAGGACCTGAAAGTGAAGCTTTCTTT.

V and J are TRBV28 and TRBJ2-1; either TRBD1 or TRBD2 may fit D (6 bases each). Germline lookup yields CDR1 MDHEN and CDR2 SYDVKM. V dropped 7 bases and J dropped 4 bases, with 17 bases sitting between them. This CDR3 spans 15 amino acids. The CDR3 nucleotides are TGTGCCAGCAAAAGTGGGGGGCAGTTATACAATGAGCAGTTCTTC. Amino acid sequence: CASKSGGQLYNEQFF.

J is TRBJ2-3 and V is TRBV6-6; D is ambiguous. Trimming pared 6 bases from V and 5 bases from J, leaving 9 bases between. CDR1 and CDR2 from the germline V gene are MNHNY and SVGAGI (reference sequence). CDR3 length: 12 residues. CDR3 in DNA: TGTGCCAGCAGGTCCGTAGGAGATACGCAGTATTTT. Translated: CASRSVGDTQYF.

The chain is built from TRBV5-4 and TRBJ2-6; 11 nucleotides match TRBD1. CDR1 is SGHNT and CDR2 is YYREEE in the germline V gene (reference sequence). The CDR3 has 13 amino acids. The chain's CDR3 is CAGQGAGLNVLTF. CDR3 coding DNA: TGTGCAGGACAGGGGGCGGGACTCAACGTCCTGACTTTC.

This clone was seen a few times. The rearrangement links TRBV18 to TRBJ1-5; D perhaps matches TRBD1 (5 bases). Germline V gene sequence: CDR1 KGHSH, CDR2 LQKENI. There are 14 residues in the CDR3. Trimming left V 4 bases short and J 7 bases short, with 14 bases between. The CDR3 here is CASSLRPRDQPQHF. The CDR3 nucleotides are TGTGCCAGCTCACTTCGCCCCAGGGACCAGCCCCAGCATTTT.

The chain has TRBV10-3 and TRBJ2-6; 7 bases align to TRBD1. CDR1 and CDR2 (germline): ENHRY, SYGVKD. V was pared by 7 bases and J by 1 base, with 10 bases of the junction left unmatched. The CDR3 consists of 17 residues. CDR3 DNA sequence: TGTGCCATCAAACTAGGGACAGTACCTTCTGGGGCCAACGTCCTGACTTTC. Translated, it gives CAIKLGTVPSGANVLTF.

This chain links TRBV25-1 with TRBJ1-3; the D gene is possibly TRBD1 (5 bases). This CDR3 contains 15 residues. The ends were cut back, 6 bases at V and 0 bases at J, with 12 bases in the middle. Germline CDR1 and CDR2: MGHDK and SYGVNS. In DNA, the CDR3 is TGTGCCAGCAGGGGACGGGGAGGCTCTGGAAACACCATATATTTT. Translating it yields CASRGRGGSGNTIYF.

The V gene is TRBV7-9, the J gene TRBJ1-5, with D possibly being TRBD1 (5 bases). This CDR3 has 14 residues. Trimming stripped 0 bases from V and 5 bases from J, with 8 bases between. Germline V gene data show CDR1 as SEHNR and CDR2 as FQNEAQ (reference sequence). The CDR3 DNA follows: TGTGCCAGCAGCTTAGCGTCGGGGGATCAGCCCCAGCATTTT. It is translated as CASSLASGDQPQHF.

A single count supports this clone. The rearrangement uses TRBV28 and TRBJ2-3; TRBD2 aligns across 7 bases. The germline V gene encodes CDR1 MDHEN and CDR2 SYDVKM. This CDR3 has 14 amino acids. The junction had 6 bases not matched to a gene; V was cut back by 5 bases and J by 4 bases. The CDR3 nucleotides are TGTGCCAGCAGTGGGGAGGGCCGGGCAGATACGCAGTATTTT. It codes for CASSGEGRADTQYF.

The J gene is TRBJ2-1, the V gene TRBV5-4; 7 nucleotides line up with TRBD2. The CDR3 is 15 residues long. With V trimmed by 1 base and J by 2 bases, 3 bases remained unmatched. Germline CDR1 reads SGHNT; CDR2 reads YYREEE (reference sequence). The CDR3 is CASSLFAGAYNEQFF. The CDR3 coding sequence is TGTGCCAGCAGCTTGTTCGCGGGAGCCTACAATGAGCAGTTCTTC.

The table lists this clone with a count of one. V gene TRBV18 combines with J gene TRBJ2-3; the D is unclear. V was clipped by 3 bases and J by 5 bases, with 9 bases between them. The CDR3 extends over 13 amino acids. CDR1 and CDR2 (germline): KGHSH, LQKENI. CDR3 in amino acids: CASSPYEEDTQYF. CDR3 in DNA: TGTGCCAGCTCACCTTATGAGGAAGATACGCAGTATTTT.

The chain combines TRBV5-4 with TRBJ2-3; D is unclear. There are 12 residues in the CDR3. The germline V gene encodes CDR1 SGHNT and CDR2 YYREEE (reference sequence). The ends were cut back, 1 base at V and 4 bases at J, with 4 bases in the middle. The CDR3, as DNA: TGTGCCAGCAGCTTGCGATCAGATACGCAGTATTTT. Translated, it gives CASSLRSDTQYF.

The gene calls are TRBV25-1 and TRBJ2-7; D gene uncertain. Germline CDR1 MGHDK, CDR2 SYGVNS. The germline V and J ends were trimmed by 5 bases and 2 bases, with 13 bases remaining between them. The CDR3 is made up of 14 amino acids. The CDR3 reads CASSSPNTAYEQYF. CDR3 DNA sequence: TGTGCCAGCAGTTCCCCAAACACTGCCTACGAGCAGTACTTC.

This clone has a single count. The CDR3 is CASSLAGQTHQPQHF. DNA for the CDR3: TGCGCCAGCAGCTTGGCCGGACAGACCCATCAGCCCCAGCATTTT. The V call is TRBV5-1, the J call TRBJ1-5; perhaps TRBD1 as D (6 bases). Germline V gives CDR1 SGHRS, CDR2 YFSETQ. V was shortened by 0 bases and J by 5 bases, with 12 bases between the two germline ends. The CDR3 is 15 residues long.

The J gene is TRBJ2-1, the V gene TRBV6-1; TRBD2 matches at 11 bases. Unmatched junction bases numbered 10, after V lost 9 bases and J lost 9 bases. Germline CDR1 reads MNHNS; CDR2 reads SASEGT. This CDR3 contains 14 residues. The CDR3: CASDTSGRSSEQFF. In nucleotides, the CDR3 is TGTGCCAGTGACACTAGCGGGAGAAGTAGTGAGCAGTTCTTC.

The chain couples TRBV6-5 to TRBJ1-2; D not resolved. The V end lost 0 bases, the J end lost 4 bases, and 12 bases lay between the germline ends. Germline CDR1 and CDR2: MNHEY and SVGAGI. The CDR3 consists of 15 residues. The CDR3, as DNA: TGTGCCAGCAGTTACTCGAGGGCAGCCAGCTATGGCTACACCTTC. Its protein product is CASSYSRAASYGYTF.

V and J are TRBV18 and TRBJ2-2; 11 positions match TRBD2. V lost 3 bases to trimming and J lost 7 bases; unmatched junction nucleotides: 10. Germline loops: CDR1 KGHSH, CDR2 LQKENI. The length of the CDR3 is 17 residues. DNA of the CDR3: TGTGCCAGCTCACCTGGGACTAGCGGTACCGCTGTCGGGGAGCTGTTTTTT. Translating it yields CASSPGTSGTAVGELFF. Filled out from reference TRBV18 and TRBJ2-2, the complete variable domain reads NAGVMQNPRHLVRRRGQEARLRCSPMKGHSHVYWYRQLPEEGLKFMVYLQKENIIDESGMPKERFSAEFPKEGPSILRIQQVVRGDSAAYFCASSPGTSGTAVGELFFGEGSRLTVL.

This rearrangement joins TRBV7-9 to TRBJ2-5; TRBD2 matches 10 bases. This CDR3 is built from 14 residues. V trimming: 1 base; J trimming: 4 bases; junction bases outside the gene matches: 0. Germline lookup yields CDR1 SEHNR and CDR2 FQNEAQ (reference sequence). CDR3 sequence reads: CASSLVAGGETQYF. As DNA, the CDR3 is TGTGCCAGCAGCTTAGTAGCGGGAGGAGAGACCCAGTACTTC.

This chain uses TRBV18 with TRBJ1-3; no clear D gene. V lost 2 bases and J 5 bases, leaving 16 bases between the germline ends. The CDR3 consists of 16 residues. The germline V gene encodes CDR1 KGHSH and CDR2 LQKENI. The CDR3 sequence is CASSPTTTRNRNTIYF. CDR3 DNA: TGTGCCAGCTCACCAACAACAACACGTAATCGAAACACCATATATTTT.

This chain joins TRBV2 and TRBJ1-1, with 7 bases fitting TRBD1. Germline-derived CDR1 and CDR2 are SNHLY and FYNNEI. The CDR3 extends over 13 amino acids. J was trimmed by 1 base and V by 6 bases; bases with no gene match: 2. The CDR3 nucleotides are TGTGCCAGCAGCCGACAGGGGAACACTGAAGCTTTCTTT. Amino acid sequence: CASSRQGNTEAFF.